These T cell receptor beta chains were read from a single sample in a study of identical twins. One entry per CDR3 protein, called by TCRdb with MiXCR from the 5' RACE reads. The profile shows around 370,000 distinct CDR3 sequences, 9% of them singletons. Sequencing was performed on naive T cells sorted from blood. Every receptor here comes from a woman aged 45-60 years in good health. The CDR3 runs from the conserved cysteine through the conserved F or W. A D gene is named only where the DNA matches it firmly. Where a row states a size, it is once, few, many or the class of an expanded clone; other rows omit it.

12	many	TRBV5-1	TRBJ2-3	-	TGCGCCAGCAGCTCCACGGGAGATACGCAGTATTTT	CASSSTGDTQYF
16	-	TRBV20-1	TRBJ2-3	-	TGCAGTGCCCCCTCCATGACTCTGTGGGGCACAGATACGCAGTATTTT	CSAPSMTLWGTDTQYF
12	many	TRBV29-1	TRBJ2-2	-	TGCAGCGTTGGGGCAGGGTACGGGGAGCTGTTTTTT	CSVGAGYGELFF
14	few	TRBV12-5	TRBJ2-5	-	TGTGCTAGTGGTCCAGACAAGTACCAAGAGACCCAGTACTTC	CASGPDKYQETQYF
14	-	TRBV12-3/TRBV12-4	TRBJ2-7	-	TGTGCCAGCAGCCTAGTCCCGTTGAGTGGCGAGCAGTACTTC	CASSLVPLSGEQYF
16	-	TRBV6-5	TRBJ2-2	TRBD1	TGTGCCAGCAGACCTCCGGGACAGACGAACACCGGGGAGCTGTTTTTT	CASRPPGQTNTGELFF
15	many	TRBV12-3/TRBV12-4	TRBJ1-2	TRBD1	TGTGCCAGCAGTTTACGTACGGGGGACAGTCTGGGCTACACCTTC	CASSLRTGDSLGYTF
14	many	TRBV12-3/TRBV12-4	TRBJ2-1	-	TGTGCCAGCAGTTTTCGAGAAAAGCGCTATGAGCAGTTCTTC	CASSFREKRYEQFF
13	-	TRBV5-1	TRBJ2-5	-	TGCGCCAGCAGGCTCAGGGCCGAAGAGACCCAGTACTTC	CASRLRAEETQYF
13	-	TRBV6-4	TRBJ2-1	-	-	CASSAWGQGNMFF
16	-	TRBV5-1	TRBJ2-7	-	-	CASSFGPGGSVYEQYF
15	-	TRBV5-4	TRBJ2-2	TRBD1	TGTGCCAGCAGCCGTGGGACAGGGAGAACCGGGGAGCTGTTTTTT	CASSRGTGRTGELFF
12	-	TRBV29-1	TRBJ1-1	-	TGCAGCGTTTGGACCTCCAACACTGAAGCTTTCTTT	CSVWTSNTEAFF